The 10 T cell receptor beta chains given below trace back to one sample, sequenced in a study of shared clonotypes between healthy human individuals. Sequenced by immunoSEQ multiplex PCR; TCRdb stores in-frame clones only, minus some. The sample has over 400,000 clones, 95% to 97% seen once. What was sequenced was naive CD4+ T cells sorted from blood. Subset: CD45RA+ positively selected. The receptor set was obtained from a woman in her 30s in good health.

The rearrangement links TRBV7-9 to TRBJ1-2; 9 bases map to TRBD1. From germline, CDR1 is SEHNR and CDR2 FQNEAQ (reference sequence). The CDR3 loop spans 15 amino acids. Trimming at V came to 5 bases and at J to 5 bases, leaving 9 bases not matched to a gene. CDR3 protein: CASSAGQGSGYGYTF. As DNA, the CDR3 is TGTGCCAGCAGCGCCGGACAGGGGTCCGGATATGGCTACACCTTC. Full variable domain (rest looked up from reference TRBV7-9 and TRBJ1-2): DTGVSQNPRHKITKRGQNVTFRCDPISEHNRLYWYRQTLGQGPEFLTYFQNEAQLEKSRLLSDRFSAERPKGSFSTLEIQRTEQGDSAMYLCASSAGQGSGYGYTFGSGTRLTVV.

V is TRBV10-1 and J is TRBJ2-7; 9 bases are a match to TRBD1. The V segment lost 4 bases and the J segment 0 bases; nucleotides outside the gene matches: 4. CDR1 WNHNN and CDR2 SYGVQD come from the germline V gene (reference sequence). The CDR3 spans 15 residues. Here the CDR3 reads CASSGGTGSSYEQYF. DNA for the CDR3: TGCGCCAGCAGTGGGGGGACAGGGAGCTCCTACGAGCAGTACTTC.

This clone has only a few counts. The chain employs TRBV10-1 and TRBJ2-2, with D hard to call. With 4 bases removed from V and 3 bases from J, the gap between germline ends came to 9 bases. CDR3 length equals 14 residues. CDR1 is WNHNN and CDR2 is SYGVQD in the germline V gene (reference sequence). CDR3 DNA sequence: TGCGCCAGCAGTGTTGATCTGGACACCGGGGAGCTGTTTTTT. Protein: CASSVDLDTGELFF.

The V call is TRBV7-2, the J call TRBJ2-5; 9 positions agree with TRBD2. V lost 2 bases, J lost 10 bases, and 20 bases stayed unmatched. The CDR3 contains 18 residues. Germline V gene sequence: CDR1 SGHTA, CDR2 FQGNSA. CDR3 sequence reads: CASSLSGGWVAGTTDQYF. The CDR3 DNA reads TGTGCCAGCAGCTTAAGCGGGGGGTGGGTAGCGGGAACGACGGACCAGTACTTC.

This chain uses TRBV6-1 with TRBJ2-5, with D unresolved. The V and J ends lost 1 base and 3 bases respectively, with 9 bases between them. Germline CDR1 and CDR2: MNHNS and SASEGT. This CDR3 is 14 amino acids long. The CDR3 sequence is CASSEGPVKETQYF. The CDR3 DNA is TGTGCCAGCAGTGAAGGGCCGGTTAAAGAGACCCAGTACTTC.

The gene calls are TRBV18 and TRBJ1-4, with D perhaps matching TRBD1 (5 bases). This CDR3 region has 17 residues. Germline-derived CDR1 and CDR2 are KGHSH and LQKENI. Trimming stripped 2 bases from V and 0 bases from J, with 13 bases between. The CDR3 spells CASSPMRQHTTNEKLFF. The CDR3 DNA follows: TGTGCCAGCTCACCAATGAGACAGCATACAACTAATGAAAAACTGTTTTTT.

The rearrangement uses TRBV28 and TRBJ2-4, with TRBD2 identical over 7 bases. CDR3 length: 15 amino acids. The V gene end was trimmed by 4 bases and the J gene end by 2 bases; junction bases not matched to a gene: 5. Germline V lookup: CDR1 MDHEN, CDR2 SYDVKM. The CDR3: CASSSAGKPKNIQYF. CDR3 nucleotides: TGTGCCAGCAGTTCAGCGGGGAAGCCCAAAAACATTCAGTACTTC.

V gene TRBV7-2 combines with J gene TRBJ2-7; D gene unclear. The CDR3 sequence is 14 residues long. Looked up from germline, CDR1 is SGHTA and CDR2 is FQGNSA. Trimming took off 5 bases at V and 1 base at J, with 12 bases between the two ends. This CDR3 reads CASSIDGRSYEQYF. In nucleotides, the CDR3 is TGTGCCAGCAGCATCGATGGTAGATCCTACGAGCAGTACTTC.

The CDR3 loop reads CASSARLAGGYNEQFF. The CDR3 DNA reads as TGCGCCAGCAGCGCCAGACTAGCGGGAGGGTACAATGAGCAGTTCTTC. This chain connects TRBV5-1 to TRBJ2-1; 14 nucleotides match TRBD2. Germline assignment: CDR1 SGHRS and CDR2 YFSETQ. The ends lost 4 bases at V and 4 bases at J; junction bases unmatched: 4. This CDR3 has 16 residues.

The CDR3 DNA sequence: TGTGCCAGCAGCTCTTTAGCGGGAGGGGAGCTGTTTTTT. Amino acid sequence: CASSSLAGGELFF. The chain links TRBV11-3 to TRBJ2-2; 8 positions agree with TRBD2. Germline V gene data show CDR1 as SGHNT and CDR2 as YENEEA. The CDR3 has 13 residues. The V and J ends lost 4 bases and 8 bases, in that order; junction bases with no gene match: 3.